This T cell receptor beta chain comes out of a study of OX40 agonist ivuxolimab in advanced cancers. Sequencing used immunoSEQ multiplex PCR; TCRdb keeps in-frame clones, though not all of them. The sample consists of fewer than 65,000 clones, 85% to 90% of them appearing once. There are 15 residues in the CDR3. V shed 4 bases and J shed 1 base, with 17 bases lying between them. CDR1 and CDR2 from the germline V gene are GTSNPN and SVGIG (reference sequence). This clone was seen a single time. The rearrangement uses TRBV30 and TRBJ2-7; TRBD1 is a possible D gene (5 bases). The sequence derives from an adult with an advanced solid tumor such as melanoma, head and neck, liver or kidney cancer. The specimen was CD4+ or CD8+ T cells sorted from blood, collected in a trial of the OX40 agonist ivuxolimab. In DNA form, the CDR3 reads TGTGCCTGGACCCTCGCAGGGTACCCATCCTACGAGCAGTACTTC. Encoded protein: CAWTLAGYPSYEQYF.